Each of the 31 T cell receptor beta chains below was sequenced from the same sample in a study of cytomegalovirus exposure and HLA in healthy donors. Repertoires were generated with immunoSEQ multiplex PCR, while TCRdb's copy carries only in-frame clones and drops some. This sample has roughly 45,000 clones, with 94% found just once. The specimen sequenced was PBMCs. The receptors come from a young woman in good health and CMV-seropositive.

The V call is TRBV11-2, the J call TRBJ1-2; 8 bases map to TRBD1. The CDR3 length is 15 residues. J gave up 7 bases and V 0 bases, and 7 bases lay outside the gene matches. CDR1 and CDR2 (germline): SGHAT, FQNNGV. CDR3 protein: CASSLEPDRGAGYTF. For the CDR3, the DNA is TGTGCCAGCAGCTTAGAACCCGACAGGGGAGCTGGCTACACCTTC.

V is TRBV5-4 and J is TRBJ2-2; 9 bases fit TRBD2. The CDR3 sequence is 16 residues long. Per germline, CDR1 SGHNT and CDR2 YYREEE (reference sequence). The J segment lost 7 bases and the V segment lost 3 bases, leaving 10 bases of the junction unmatched. This chain's CDR3 is CASSSYSGSWGGELFF. The CDR3 nucleotides are TGTGCCAGCAGCTCTTATAGCGGGAGTTGGGGCGGGGAGCTGTTTTTT.

The gene calls are TRBV5-1 and TRBJ2-2; 10 nucleotides line up with TRBD2. V lost 0 bases, J lost 1 base, and 3 bases stayed unmatched. The CDR3 loop spans 17 amino acids. Per germline, CDR1 SGHRS and CDR2 YFSETQ. The CDR3 protein is CASSLGASGRNTGELFF. CDR3 bases: TGCGCCAGCAGCTTGGGGGCTAGCGGGAGGAACACCGGGGAGCTGTTTTTT.

The CDR3 nucleotides are TGCGCCAGCAGTTCGGGTCGCGGGGATCAGCCCCAGCATTTT. Its translation: CASSSGRGDQPQHF. The V and J genes are TRBV10-1 and TRBJ1-5; D is unclear. V lost 5 bases, J lost 5 bases, and 13 bases lay in between. The CDR3 totals 14 residues. Germline values: CDR1 WNHNN, CDR2 SYGVQD (reference sequence).

The chain employs TRBV9 and TRBJ1-2; 9 bases fit TRBD1. Losses at the gene ends were 3 bases for V and 5 bases for J; bases not matched to a gene: 11. Looked up from germline, CDR1 is SGDLS and CDR2 is YYNGEE. CDR3 length: 16 amino acids. CDR3 DNA: TGTGCCAGCAGCGAGGGACAGGGACTTCTTTCGTATGGCTACACCTTC. This gives the protein CASSEGQGLLSYGYTF.

The rearrangement links TRBV28 to TRBJ1-2; D is unclear. CDR3 length: 13 residues. The V gene's germline CDR1 is MDHEN and CDR2 SYDVKM. Trimming pared 6 bases from V and 7 bases from J, leaving 15 bases between. The CDR3 region is CASSPPRGRGYTF. DNA for the CDR3: TGTGCCAGCAGCCCCCCTAGAGGCCGTGGCTACACCTTC.

The V call is TRBV6-4, the J call TRBJ2-7; 7 nucleotides line up with TRBD1. Germline V gene data show CDR1 as MRHNA and CDR2 as SNTAGT. The V gene end was trimmed by 4 bases and the J gene end by 5 bases; junction bases not matched to a gene: 8. The CDR3 loop spans 14 amino acids. For the CDR3, the DNA is TGTGCCAGCAGTGTAACAGGGGAAGTGGACGAGCAGTACTTC. Encoded protein: CASSVTGEVDEQYF.

The CDR3 sequence is CASSTLAGSGADTQYF. The CDR3 DNA reads as TGTGCCAGCAGCACACTAGCGGGATCGGGTGCAGATACGCAGTATTTT. The V gene is TRBV11-2, the J gene TRBJ2-3; 10 positions match TRBD2. Germline V gives CDR1 SGHAT, CDR2 FQNNGV. This CDR3 spans 16 amino acids. J gave up 4 bases and V 5 bases, and 9 bases lay outside the gene matches.

This clone occurred once. V and J are TRBV4-1 and TRBJ2-7; D might be TRBD2 (5 bases). Germline V lookup: CDR1 MGHRA, CDR2 YSYEKL. The V gene lost 5 bases and the J gene lost 3 bases, with 23 bases spanning the gap. This CDR3 has 17 residues. CDR3 in DNA: TGCGCCAGCAGCAAAATAGGAGGACCCGCAAGGGTCTACGAGCAGTACTTC. It is translated as CASSKIGGPARVYEQYF.

The chain joins TRBV19 to TRBJ2-7; the D gene is possibly TRBD1 (5 bases). The V gene's germline CDR1 is LNHDA and CDR2 SQIVND (reference sequence). The CDR3 totals 15 residues. V lost 3 bases, J lost 0 bases, and 12 bases lay in between. This chain's CDR3 is CASSMLWGGSYEQYF. The CDR3 DNA reads TGTGCCAGTAGTATGCTTTGGGGCGGCTCCTACGAGCAGTACTTC.

The gene calls are TRBV11-2 and TRBJ2-7, with TRBD2 identical over 14 bases. V was clipped by 4 bases and J by 4 bases; unmatched bases: 12. Per the germline V gene, CDR1 is SGHAT and CDR2 is FQNNGV. The CDR3 sequence is 18 residues long. CDR3: CASSSLAPRTSGRYEQYF. The CDR3 DNA reads TGTGCCAGCAGCTCCCTAGCCCCCCGGACTAGCGGGAGGTACGAGCAGTACTTC.

This chain links TRBV6-5 with TRBJ1-6, with TRBD1 as a possible D gene (5 bases). This CDR3 region has 15 residues. Germline V gene lookup returns CDR1 MNHEY and CDR2 SVGAGI. V was clipped by 0 bases and J by 8 bases, with 11 bases between them. The DNA of the CDR3 is TGTGCCAGCAGTTACTCGGGGGGGATGGATTCACCCCTCCACTTT. It yields the protein CASSYSGGMDSPLHF.

This clone occurred once. The CDR3 sequence is CASSTWTSGTDTQYF. In nucleotides, the CDR3 is TGTGCCAGCAGCACCTGGACTAGCGGGACAGATACGCAGTATTTT. The chain recombines TRBV7-9 with TRBJ2-3; TRBD2 matches at 11 bases. V dropped 5 bases and J dropped 3; count of bases not matched to a gene: 4. Germline V gene lookup returns CDR1 SEHNR and CDR2 FQNEAQ (reference sequence). There are 15 residues in the CDR3.

CDR3 residues: CASRIVDRGTYEQYF. The CDR3 DNA follows: TGTGCCAGCAGGATCGTGGACAGGGGAACCTACGAGCAGTACTTC. The V gene is TRBV11-2, the J gene TRBJ2-7; 9 bases map to TRBD1. Germline CDR1 and CDR2: SGHAT and FQNNGV. This CDR3 is built from 15 residues. The V gene end was trimmed by 6 bases and the J gene end by 2 bases; junction bases not matched to a gene: 8.

The gene calls are TRBV10-1 and TRBJ2-1, with 8 nucleotides matching TRBD2. Germline V gene lookup returns CDR1 WNHNN and CDR2 SYGVQD (reference sequence). CDR3 length: 18 amino acids. V shed 0 bases and J 7 bases; nucleotides not matched to a gene: 14. DNA of the CDR3: TGCGCCAGCAGTGAGTCGACCCCTCCTAAGCGGGAGTTGAATGAGCAGTTCTTC. Protein product: CASSESTPPKRELNEQFF.

The rearrangement joins TRBV5-1 to TRBJ1-5; a weak D match, TRBD1 (6 bases). The ends were cut back, 3 bases at V and 5 bases at J, with 21 bases in the middle. Germline CDR1 reads SGHRS; CDR2 reads YFSETQ. This CDR3 spans 17 amino acids. The CDR3 protein is CASSSGTQQGSDQPQHF. As DNA, the CDR3 is TGCGCCAGCAGCTCTGGGACCCAACAGGGATCGGATCAGCCCCAGCATTTT.

This clone occurred once. The chain joins TRBV7-9 to TRBJ2-1; 12 bases fit TRBD2. The CDR3 contains 15 residues. Per germline, CDR1 SEHNR and CDR2 FQNEAQ (reference sequence). Trimming at V came to 5 bases and at J to 8 bases, leaving 7 bases not matched to a gene. The CDR3 spells CASSPGLAGWDEQFF. DNA of the CDR3: TGTGCCAGCAGCCCAGGACTAGCGGGATGGGATGAGCAGTTCTTC.

This sequence joins TRBV7-2 and TRBJ2-7; 8 bases fit TRBD1. CDR1 is SGHTA and CDR2 is FQGNSA in the germline V gene. V lost 6 bases and J lost 4; bases outside the gene matches: 5. CDR3 size: 13 residues. CDR3 loop: CASRYRGAYEQYF. The CDR3 coding sequence is TGTGCCAGCAGGTACAGGGGGGCGTACGAGCAGTACTTC.

V is TRBV4-2 and J is TRBJ1-1, with 7 nucleotides matching TRBD1. Germline trimming cut 6 bases from V and 0 bases from J; bases unmatched to any gene: 4. Germline V gives CDR1 LGHNA, CDR2 YNFKEQ. The CDR3 consists of 14 residues. The CDR3 DNA follows: TGTGCCAGCAGGTCAGGGGGGATGAACACTGAAGCTTTCTTT. As protein: CASRSGGMNTEAFF.

V is TRBV7-2 and J is TRBJ2-3, with TRBD1 matching over 9 bases. From germline, CDR1 is SGHTA and CDR2 FQGNSA. The CDR3 has 16 amino acids. Unmatched junction bases numbered 6, after V lost 5 bases and J lost 0 bases. This chain's CDR3 is CASSPRQGGSTDTQYF. Here the CDR3 DNA reads TGTGCCAGCAGCCCGAGACAGGGGGGTAGCACAGATACGCAGTATTTT.

The gene calls are TRBV9 and TRBJ1-3; 7 bases fit TRBD1. From germline, CDR1 is SGDLS and CDR2 YYNGEE. CDR3 length: 15 amino acids. V was clipped by 4 bases and J by 3 bases; unmatched bases: 7. CDR3 protein: CASSPTTGFGNTIYF. The DNA for the CDR3 is TGTGCCAGCAGCCCGACGACAGGGTTTGGAAACACCATATATTTT.

A word on this clone: The sample holds other DNA sequences that translate to the same CDR3. This sequence joins TRBV19 and TRBJ2-7; TRBD1 matches 8 bases. J gave up 0 bases and V 6 bases, and 4 bases lay outside the gene matches. This CDR3 is built from 14 residues. Per germline, CDR1 LNHDA and CDR2 SQIVND (reference sequence). Here the CDR3 DNA reads TGTGCCAGTAGCCCAGGGACAGGCTCCTACGAGCAGTACTTC. Translation: CASSPGTGSYEQYF.

The chain is built from TRBV30 and TRBJ2-7; perhaps TRBD2 as D (6 bases). CDR1 GTSNPN and CDR2 SVGIG come from the germline V gene (reference sequence). This CDR3 region has 13 residues. Trimming removed 6 bases at V and 6 bases at J, with 18 bases between. The CDR3 is CACQEGWVAEQYF. For the CDR3, the DNA is TGTGCCTGCCAGGAGGGGTGGGTGGCCGAGCAGTACTTC.

The J gene is TRBJ2-7, the V gene TRBV10-3, with 14 bases identical to TRBD2. The trim removed 7 bases at V and 6 bases at J, leaving 2 bases unmatched. This CDR3 comprises 13 residues. CDR1 and CDR2 from the germline V gene are ENHRY and SYGVKD. The CDR3 nucleotides read TGTGCCATCACCGGGACTAGCGGGAGCGAGCAGTACTTC. As protein: CAITGTSGSEQYF.

The chain uses TRBV10-3 and TRBJ2-7, with TRBD2 matching 11 bases. CDR1 and CDR2 from the germline V gene are ENHRY and SYGVKD. J lost 0 bases, V lost 9 bases, and 1 base had no gene match. CDR3 length: 13 amino acids. This CDR3 is CAITSGSSYEQYF. Written as DNA, the CDR3 is TGTGCCATTACTAGCGGGAGCTCCTACGAGCAGTACTTC.

This sequence joins TRBV30 and TRBJ1-2, with D perhaps TRBD1 (6 bases). The CDR3 contains 15 residues. CDR1 GTSNPN and CDR2 SVGIG come from the germline V gene (reference sequence). The V end lost 4 bases, the J end lost 0 bases, and 15 bases lay between the germline ends. CDR3 nucleotides: TGTGCCTGGACCCGCCCCCACAGGGCTAACTATGGCTACACCTTC. This sequence encodes CAWTRPHRANYGYTF.

V gene TRBV28 combines with J gene TRBJ1-5; 7 nucleotides align to TRBD1. Trimming removed 5 bases from V and 6 bases from J; junction bases left unmatched: 10. Germline V gene data show CDR1 as MDHEN and CDR2 as SYDVKM. The CDR3 is made up of 15 amino acids. This chain's CDR3 is CASSLRQGSPQPQHF. The CDR3 DNA follows: TGTGCCAGCAGTCTCCGACAGGGCTCTCCTCAGCCCCAGCATTTT.

V usage is TRBV28 and J usage is TRBJ2-2, with D maybe TRBD1 (5 bases). Trimming removed 3 bases from V and 3 bases from J, with 8 bases in between. Germline lookup yields CDR1 MDHEN and CDR2 SYDVKM. The CDR3 spans 14 residues. In nucleotides, the CDR3 is TGTGCCAGCAGTTTGTCAGGGCACACCGGGGAGCTGTTTTTT. Its translation: CASSLSGHTGELFF.

The rearrangement uses TRBV27 and TRBJ2-1, with 12 nucleotides matching TRBD2. Trimming at V came to 6 bases and at J to 7 bases, leaving 10 bases not matched to a gene. CDR1 is MNHEY and CDR2 is SMNVEV in the germline V gene (reference sequence). The length of the CDR3 is 16 residues. The DNA of the CDR3 is TGTGCCAGCAGCCTAAGGAGGACTAGCGGGACTAATGAGCAGTTCTTC. It translates to CASSLRRTSGTNEQFF.

This rearrangement joins TRBV2 to TRBJ2-1; the D gene is possibly TRBD2 (6 bases). V dropped 8 bases and J dropped 7 bases, with 18 bases sitting between them. The CDR3 has 14 residues. The V gene's germline CDR1 is SNHLY and CDR2 FYNNEI. This CDR3 is CASCLGGIENEQFF. The CDR3 nucleotides read TGTGCCAGCTGCCTAGGCGGGATAGAGAATGAGCAGTTCTTC.

The chain joins TRBV28 to TRBJ2-5; 8 nucleotides match TRBD2. In germline, CDR1 is MDHEN, CDR2 SYDVKM. Trimming at V came to 4 bases and at J to 2 bases, leaving 15 bases not matched to a gene. The CDR3 sequence is 18 residues long. The CDR3 spells CASSYPLKLAEAQETQYF. The CDR3 nucleotides are TGTGCCAGCAGTTACCCGCTAAAACTAGCGGAGGCACAAGAGACCCAGTACTTC. Looking up the rest from reference TRBV28 and TRBJ2-5 gives the full variable domain: DVKVTQSSRYLVKRTGEKVFLECVQDMDHENMFWYRQDPGLGLRLIYFSYDVKMKEKGDIPEGYSVSREKKERFSLILESASTNQTSMYLCASSYPLKLAEAQETQYFGPGTRLLVL.